A selection of T cell receptor beta chains follows, all from one sample in a study of CD8 T cells in ankylosing spondylitis. TCRdb fed the 5' RACE reads into MiXCR, producing one record per CDR3 protein. The table lists 200,000 to 250,000 distinct CDR3 sequences, 8% to 10% of them singletons. The source material was blood, either unsorted or a sorted T cell fraction (not recorded which). These receptors were collected from a female donor with ankylosing spondylitis or in good health (not recorded which). Both conserved end residues are part of each CDR3. The D gene is left open where the match is weak. Clone sizes are given selectively: once, few, many, or a class where the clone is expanded.

d_call: -; v_call: TRBV9; j_call: TRBJ2-7; clone_size: -; cdr3_nt: TGTGCCAGCAGCGTAGAGGTCCAGGGCTACGAGCAGTACTTC; cdr3_aa: CASSVEVQGYEQYF
d_call: TRBD2; v_call: TRBV5-1; j_call: TRBJ2-1; clone_size: many; cdr3_nt: TGCGCCAGCAGCTTAGGACTAGCGGGAGGGAACTCCTACAATGAGCAGTTCTTC; cdr3_aa: CASSLGLAGGNSYNEQFF
d_call: TRBD1; v_call: TRBV5-1; j_call: TRBJ2-5; clone_size: -; cdr3_nt: TGCGCCAGCAGCCTCGACAGGGGCCGGGAGACCCAGTACTTC; cdr3_aa: CASSLDRGRETQYF
d_call: TRBD1; v_call: TRBV20-1; j_call: TRBJ2-2; clone_size: many; cdr3_nt: TGCAGTGCTAGATTCCAGACAGGGGGAACCGGGGAGCTGTTTTTT; cdr3_aa: CSARFQTGGTGELFF
d_call: -; v_call: TRBV20-1; j_call: TRBJ2-1; clone_size: many; cdr3_nt: TGCAGTGCTAGAGATCCTATGACCCCCGGGGGCAGTGAGCAGTTCTTC; cdr3_aa: CSARDPMTPGGSEQFF
d_call: -; v_call: TRBV27; j_call: TRBJ2-3; clone_size: many; cdr3_nt: TGTGCCAGCAGTCTCGGGGGGCGCAGGGATACGCAGTATTTT; cdr3_aa: CASSLGGRRDTQYF
d_call: TRBD1; v_call: TRBV9; j_call: TRBJ1-2; clone_size: many; cdr3_nt: TGTGCCAGCAGCGTCAGGGGGTATGGCTACACCTTC; cdr3_aa: CASSVRGYGYTF
d_call: -; v_call: TRBV19; j_call: TRBJ1-4; clone_size: many; cdr3_nt: TGTGCCAGTAGCATTATCAAGGGCATGAATGAAAAACTGTTTTTT; cdr3_aa: CASSIIKGMNEKLFF
d_call: -; v_call: TRBV7-2; j_call: TRBJ2-5; clone_size: -; cdr3_nt: TGTGCCAGCAGCCGCTATTCAGGCCAGTACTTC; cdr3_aa: CASSRYSGQYF
d_call: -; v_call: TRBV7-9; j_call: TRBJ1-2; clone_size: many; cdr3_nt: TGTGCCAGCAGCACGGGACGGAGCTATGGCTACACCTTC; cdr3_aa: CASSTGRSYGYTF
d_call: -; v_call: TRBV7-9; j_call: TRBJ2-1; clone_size: many; cdr3_nt: TGTGCCAGCAGTCCAGGGGGGCGACCATGGGATGAGCAGTTCTTC; cdr3_aa: CASSPGGRPWDEQFF
d_call: -; v_call: TRBV6-2/TRBV6-3; j_call: TRBJ2-5; clone_size: many; cdr3_nt: TGTGCCAGCAGTTTACGACAGACCCAGTACTTC; cdr3_aa: CASSLRQTQYF
d_call: -; v_call: TRBV9; j_call: TRBJ2-1; clone_size: few; cdr3_nt: TGTGCCAGCAGCGTAGAGGGGTGGAGGGTTCATGAGCAGTTCTTC; cdr3_aa: CASSVEGWRVHEQFF
d_call: TRBD1; v_call: TRBV20-1; j_call: TRBJ1-5; clone_size: many; cdr3_nt: TGCAGTGCTAGCATTCCTACGACAGGGAGAACACAGCCCCAGCATTTT; cdr3_aa: CSASIPTTGRTQPQHF
d_call: TRBD2; v_call: TRBV20-1; j_call: TRBJ2-7; clone_size: many; cdr3_nt: TGCAGTGCTAGTAGCGGGAGAGACTACGAGCAGTACTTC; cdr3_aa: CSASSGRDYEQYF
d_call: -; v_call: TRBV6-5; j_call: TRBJ1-2; clone_size: many; cdr3_nt: TGTGCCAGCAGCCGCTATGGCTACACCTTC; cdr3_aa: CASSRYGYTF
d_call: -; v_call: TRBV3-1; j_call: TRBJ2-1; clone_size: many; cdr3_nt: TGTGCCAGCAGCCTTGACGGGGGCGCCCACAATGAGCAGTTCTTC; cdr3_aa: CASSLDGGAHNEQFF
d_call: -; v_call: TRBV3-1; j_call: TRBJ2-2; clone_size: many; cdr3_nt: TGTGCCCTTGGGGGAGACCTTAGGGCCGGGGAGCTGTTTTTT; cdr3_aa: CALGGDLRAGELFF
d_call: -; v_call: TRBV11-2; j_call: TRBJ2-5; clone_size: many; cdr3_nt: TGTGCCAGCAGCTTAATTGTAATCGAGGGGACCCAGTACTTC; cdr3_aa: CASSLIVIEGTQYF
d_call: -; v_call: TRBV28; j_call: TRBJ1-2; clone_size: many; cdr3_nt: TGTGCCAGCAGTTTTTCCGGGAGGATCGTGGGAAACTATGGCTACACCTTC; cdr3_aa: CASSFSGRIVGNYGYTF
d_call: TRBD1; v_call: TRBV3-1; j_call: TRBJ1-2; clone_size: many; cdr3_nt: TGTGCCAGTGGGGACAGGGGGCTACATGGCTACACCTTC; cdr3_aa: CASGDRGLHGYTF
d_call: -; v_call: TRBV5-1; j_call: TRBJ2-1; clone_size: many; cdr3_nt: TGCGCCAGCAGCTTAGCGTTATCGTCTGAGCAGTTCTTC; cdr3_aa: CASSLALSSEQFF